The present T cell receptor beta chain was sequenced within a study of T cells in Graves' hyperthyroidism and ophthalmopathy. Overall study results and limits: Ophthalmopathy onset followed model prediction by a median around 6.6 months.

This CDR3 has 13 amino acids. With 6 bases removed from V and 4 bases from J, the gap between germline ends came to 9 bases. Regions amplified from RNA transcripts were the TCR beta CDR3 regions. Initially, a first-round RT-PCR of the TCR CDR3 employed the HTBI primer set. One entry per CDR3 protein, called by TCRdb with MiXCR from the multiplex PCR reads. The sample yields around 97,000 distinct CDR3 sequences, 45% to 50% seen once. The study excluded patients with uncontrolled infection, other autoimmune disease, pregnancy or lactation. This clonotype was detected ten times or more. The antigen is not known.

Material for sequencing was blood. The receptor was derived from a man in his forties or fifties with Graves' hyperthyroidism. The genes are TRBV12-3 or TRBV12-4 and TRBJ2-2, with D unclear. As DNA, the CDR3 is TGTGCCAGCAGCCTAAAGGGCACCGGGGAGCTGTTTTTT. Amino acids: CASSLKGTGELFF.